This TCR beta chain was found in a study of early T cells in non-severe SARS-CoV-2 infection. V dropped 6 bases and J dropped 9; count of bases not matched to a gene: 5. Germline assignment: CDR1 MNHEY and CDR2 SVGEGT. CDR3 length: 13 amino acids. MiXCR, applied by TCRdb to the 5' RACE reads, yields one record per CDR3 protein. The sample records tens of thousands of distinct CDR3 sequences, about 10% being singletons. The chain couples TRBV6-2 or TRBV6-3 to TRBJ2-1; 10 bases are shared with TRBD2. Sequenced: whole blood. The sequence was collected from an adult who was a healthcare worker with PCR-confirmed SARS-CoV-2 infection or an uninfected control (not recorded which). The CDR3 DNA reads as TGTGCCAGCAGGGAAATAGCGGGGGGTGAGCAGTTCTTC. Its translation: CASREIAGGEQFF.